One sample yielded the 25 T cell receptor beta chains listed below, sequenced in a study of T cell responses to AZD1222 COVID-19 vaccine. The assay was immunoSEQ multiplex PCR, and TCRdb's table has in-frame clones only and misses some. The sample shows fewer than 150,000 clones, just over 90% of them seen only once. This material consisted of peripheral blood, taken on day 0 of AZD1222 vaccination. These receptors came from an adult in good health.

This chain links TRBV7-3 with TRBJ2-1; D possibly uses TRBD1 or TRBD2 (5 bases each). V was pared by 4 bases and J by 12 bases, with 16 bases between. The germline CDR1 and CDR2 sequences are SGHTA and FQGTGA. This CDR3 has 13 residues. CDR3 protein: CASSSIAGTVQFF. CDR3 nucleotide sequence: TGTGCCAGCAGCTCCATAGCCGGGACGGTGCAGTTCTTC.

This rearrangement joins TRBV7-2 to TRBJ1-2; 10 nucleotides align to TRBD1. The CDR3 contains 15 residues. V trimming: 2 bases; J trimming: 4 bases; junction bases outside the gene matches: 4. Germline lookup yields CDR1 SGHTA and CDR2 FQGNSA. CDR3 sequence (DNA): TGTGCCAGCAGCTTAACCGGGACAGGGGTCTATGGCTACACCTTC. This codes for CASSLTGTGVYGYTF.

The chain employs TRBV12-3 or TRBV12-4 and TRBJ1-5; possible D gene TRBD1, 5 bases. The CDR3 has 13 amino acids. Trimming removed 11 bases from V and 4 bases from J, with 15 bases in between. DNA of the CDR3: TGTGCCTCCACATGGGGGGGAAATCAGCCCCAGCATTTT. Amino acid sequence: CASTWGGNQPQHF.

The chain joins TRBV19 to TRBJ2-7; TRBD2 aligns across 8 bases. The CDR3 covers 13 residues. Trimming at V came to 5 bases and at J to 5 bases, leaving 5 bases not matched to a gene. Germline CDR1 LNHDA, CDR2 SQIVND (reference sequence). This CDR3 is CASSPGGRDEQYF. For the CDR3, the DNA is TGTGCCAGTAGTCCGGGAGGGCGGGACGAGCAGTACTTC.

The rearrangement joins TRBV30 to TRBJ1-3; D ambiguous. The germline V and J ends were trimmed by 2 bases and 0 bases, with 8 bases remaining between them. There are 14 residues in the CDR3. The germline V gene encodes CDR1 GTSNPN and CDR2 SVGIG (reference sequence). The DNA of the CDR3 is TGTGCCTGGAGTCCCATAATCTCTGGAAACACCATATATTTT. Its protein is CAWSPIISGNTIYF.

The V call is TRBV14, the J call TRBJ1-2; no clear D. The CDR3 contains 13 residues. V was clipped by 1 base and J by 7 bases, with 10 bases between them. Germline-derived CDR1 and CDR2 are SGHDN and FVKESK. CDR3 amino acids: CASSQARLRGYTF. CDR3 DNA: TGTGCCAGCAGCCAAGCTAGGCTACGTGGCTACACCTTC.

This sequence joins TRBV29-1 and TRBJ2-1; 13 nucleotides line up with TRBD2. J gave up 6 bases and V 7 bases, and 9 bases lay outside the gene matches. Germline CDR1 and CDR2: SQVTM and ANQGSEA. The CDR3 is 15 residues long. The DNA of the CDR3 is TGCAGCGCCCCCACTAGCGGGGGGGCCGGCAATGAGCAGTTCTTC. It is translated as CSAPTSGGAGNEQFF.

This sequence joins TRBV19 and TRBJ1-5; 9 nucleotides match TRBD1. Unmatched junction bases numbered 10, after V lost 7 bases and J lost 6 bases. Germline V CDR1 and CDR2: LNHDA, SQIVND (reference sequence). The CDR3 is 15 residues long. The CDR3 nucleotides are TGTGCCAGTATCAGCCGGGACAGGGTTTCTCAGCCCCAGCATTTT. Translation gives CASISRDRVSQPQHF. The variable domain in full, completed from reference TRBV19 and TRBJ1-5, reads DGGITQSPKYLFRKEGQNVTLSCEQNLNHDAMYWYRQDPGQGLRLIYYSQIVNDFQKGDIAEGYSVSREKKESFPLTVTSAQKNPTAFYLCASISRDRVSQPQHFGDGTRLSIL.

This clone was counted ten times or more. The DNA for the CDR3 is TGTGCCAGCAGTTCGGGACGGGACAACACCGGGGAGCTGTTTTTT. Translation: CASSSGRDNTGELFF. The rearrangement joins TRBV6-2 or TRBV6-3 to TRBJ2-2; the D call may be TRBD1 or TRBD2 (5 bases each). This CDR3 region has 15 residues. V lost 4 bases to trimming and J lost 2 bases, with 11 bases between them. CDR1 and CDR2 (germline): MNHEY, SVGEGT.

Here the CDR3 DNA reads TGTGCCAGCAGCCAAGTCATGGGGAGAGATGAGCAGTTCTTC. Translation: CASSQVMGRDEQFF. J is TRBJ2-1 and V is TRBV4-2, with a weak D call TRBD2 (5 bases). Trimming cost V 1 base and J 8 bases, with 12 bases left between them. CDR3 length equals 14 residues. The germline V gene has CDR1 LGHNA and CDR2 YNFKEQ.

The chain uses TRBV5-5 and TRBJ1-1; D unclear. This CDR3 is 15 amino acids long. Trimming shortened V by 4 bases and J by 6 bases, and 19 bases separated the two germline ends. The V gene's germline CDR1 is SGHKS and CDR2 YYEKEE (reference sequence). The CDR3 reads CASSAPLAKGSEAFF. The CDR3 DNA sequence: TGTGCCAGCAGCGCCCCCCTGGCGAAGGGCTCTGAAGCTTTCTTT.

The V and J genes are TRBV29-1 and TRBJ2-1; 10 nucleotides align to TRBD2. CDR1 and CDR2 (germline): SQVTM, ANQGSEA. This CDR3 spans 17 amino acids. The V segment lost 5 bases and the J segment 10 bases; nucleotides outside the gene matches: 20. The CDR3 sequence: CSVPRLGRASGGVEQFF. The CDR3, as DNA: TGCAGCGTTCCTCGGTTGGGTAGGGCTAGCGGGGGAGTCGAGCAGTTCTTC.

The chain has TRBV6-6 and TRBJ1-6; 11 nucleotides match TRBD1. This CDR3 contains 17 residues. Trimming removed 5 bases from V and 10 bases from J; junction bases left unmatched: 13. Germline loops: CDR1 MNHNY, CDR2 SVGAGI (reference sequence). The CDR3 DNA reads TGTGCCAGCAGTCGGGACACCCGGGACAGGGGGACCTCACCCCTCCACTTT. This codes for CASSRDTRDRGTSPLHF.

About this clone: Other DNA sequences in this sample translate to the same CDR3. The CDR3 sequence is CASSLMRGAPGGYF. In nucleotides, the CDR3 is TGTGCCAGCAGCTTAATGAGGGGGGCCCCGGGGGGGTACTTC. V gene TRBV5-6 combines with J gene TRBJ2-7, with D possibly TRBD2 on 7 matching bases. The V gene lost 2 bases and the J gene lost 12 bases, with 21 bases spanning the gap. The CDR3 has 14 residues. Germline assignment: CDR1 SGHDT and CDR2 YYEEEE. Filled out from reference TRBV5-6 and TRBJ2-7, the complete variable domain reads DAGVTQSPTHLIKTRGQQVTLRCSPKSGHDTVSWYQQALGQGPQFIFQYYEEEERQRGNFPDRFSGHQFPNYSSELNVNALLLGDSALYLCASSLMRGAPGGYFGPGTRLTVT.

The J gene is TRBJ2-7, the V gene TRBV3-1 (or the pseudogene TRBV3-2); no definite D call. The V and J ends lost 1 base and 3 bases respectively, with 13 bases between them. Per the germline V gene, CDR1 is LGHDT and CDR2 is YNNKEL (reference sequence). The CDR3 has 15 residues. The CDR3 DNA reads as TGTGCCAGCAGCCAAGCGGCGCCCCCGGGCTACGAGCAGTACTTC. This codes for CASSQAAPPGYEQYF.

The gene calls are TRBV7-9 and TRBJ2-5; no definite D call. CDR3 length equals 12 residues. V dropped 4 bases and J dropped 5 bases, with 8 bases sitting between them. CDR1 and CDR2 (germline): SEHNR, FQNEAQ (reference sequence). The CDR3 loop is CASSSIGETQYF. The CDR3, as DNA: TGTGCCAGCAGCTCAATCGGTGAGACCCAGTACTTC.

The chain is built from TRBV24-1 and TRBJ1-1, with TRBD1 matching over 7 bases. With 12 bases clipped from V and 1 base from J, the junction kept 4 bases outside the gene matches. The CDR3 contains 12 residues. Germline assignment: CDR1 KGHDR and CDR2 SFDVKD. The CDR3 DNA sequence: TGTGCCGCGGGGACAGCGAACACTGAAGCTTTCTTT. This translates into CAAGTANTEAFF.

In nucleotides, the CDR3 is TGTGCCAGCAGTTACCAACCGCGGGGCACCGGGGAGCTGTTTTTT. Its translation: CASSYQPRGTGELFF. This chain connects TRBV6-5 to TRBJ2-2; tentative D call: TRBD2 (6 bases). This CDR3 is 15 amino acids long. The V and J ends lost 2 bases and 4 bases respectively, with 11 bases between them. CDR1 and CDR2 from the germline V gene are MNHEY and SVGAGI.

The chain carries TRBV19 and TRBJ1-4; TRBD1 is a possible D gene (5 bases). The germline V gene encodes CDR1 LNHDA and CDR2 SQIVND (reference sequence). Trimming removed 5 bases from V and 10 bases from J, with 17 bases in between. CDR3 length: 14 amino acids. The CDR3 here is CASSDRDSGRKLFF. Here the CDR3 DNA reads TGTGCCAGTAGTGACCGGGACTCCGGTCGAAAACTGTTTTTT. Supplemented by reference TRBV19 and TRBJ1-4, the full variable domain reads DGGITQSPKYLFRKEGQNVTLSCEQNLNHDAMYWYRQDPGQGLRLIYYSQIVNDFQKGDIAEGYSVSREKKESFPLTVTSAQKNPTAFYLCASSDRDSGRKLFFGSGTQLSVL.

DNA of the CDR3: TGTGCCAGCAGCCATGATCCGACTAGCAGCCAAGAGACCCAGTACTTC. This encodes CASSHDPTSSQETQYF. V and J are TRBV3-1 (or the pseudogene TRBV3-2) and TRBJ2-5; 7 bases map to TRBD2. The CDR3 extends over 16 amino acids. The trim removed 3 bases at V and 1 base at J, leaving 8 bases unmatched. Germline CDR1 reads LGHDT; CDR2 reads YNNKEL (reference sequence).

The V and J genes are TRBV11-2 and TRBJ2-3; TRBD1 might be the D (5 bases). The CDR3 totals 15 residues. Deletions cut 1 base from V and 3 bases from J, with 11 bases between. The germline gives CDR1 SGHAT, CDR2 FQNNGV. The CDR3 is CASSLGQGRTDTQYF. CDR3 sequence (DNA): TGTGCCAGCAGCTTAGGCCAGGGCCGAACAGATACGCAGTATTTT.

The chain uses TRBV5-4 and TRBJ2-7; D gene ambiguous. Germline lookup yields CDR1 SGHNT and CDR2 YYREEE (reference sequence). The CDR3 has 14 residues. With 4 bases removed from V and 7 bases from J, the gap between germline ends came to 18 bases. In DNA form, the CDR3 reads TGTGCCAGCAGCCCCCCCTTTAGCAACCGGGAGCAGTACTTC. Encoded protein: CASSPPFSNREQYF.

The chain recombines TRBV6-6 with TRBJ1-4, with D unclear. This CDR3 contains 14 residues. V lost 0 bases and J 4 bases, leaving 6 bases between the germline ends. Per germline, CDR1 MNHNY and CDR2 SVGAGI (reference sequence). The CDR3 protein is CASSYSWGNEKLFF. As DNA, the CDR3 is TGTGCCAGCAGTTACTCATGGGGTAATGAAAAACTGTTTTTT.

The chain uses TRBV12-5 and TRBJ2-2; unclear D gene. V was pared by 5 bases and J by 6 bases, with 10 bases between. The CDR3 sequence is 13 residues long. Looked up from germline, CDR1 is LGHNT and CDR2 is FRNRAP. The CDR3 loop reads CASGTDPAGELFF. CDR3 nucleotide sequence: TGTGCTAGTGGTACCGACCCTGCCGGGGAGCTGTTTTTT.

In its sample, this clone was seen once. The chain uses TRBV3-1 (or the pseudogene TRBV3-2) and TRBJ2-7; D uncertain. V lost 1 base to trimming and J lost 2 bases, with 12 bases between them. From germline, CDR1 is LGHDT and CDR2 YNNKEL (reference sequence). CDR3 length: 15 residues. The CDR3 here is CASSQGRTLAYEQYF. The DNA for the CDR3 is TGTGCCAGCAGCCAAGGTCGGACCCTTGCCTACGAGCAGTACTTC.